This TCR beta chain emerged from a study of cytotoxic CD8 clonotypes in ibrutinib-treated CLL. Study observations and caveats: Baseline clonality was higher than in age-matched healthy donors and moved in step with circulating CD8+ T-cell counts. Public clonotypes were rare and shrank or held steady on treatment. Ibrutinib response saw clonality rise, and progression saw it return toward baseline. Different sampling times were used for sustained-remission and progressing patients.

Using immunoSEQ multiplex PCR, the repertoire was profiled, and TCRdb retains in-frame clones only, with some absent. The repertoire includes 110,000 to 150,000 clones, about 80% of them detected once, and approximately 5.1% sits in the top ten. The CDR3 has 16 amino acids. V trimming: 5 bases; J trimming: 3 bases; junction bases outside the gene matches: 7. Germline V gene sequence: CDR1 SEHNR, CDR2 FQNEAQ (reference sequence). Concerning this clone itself: Its antigen remains unidentified.

The sample here was PBMCs, taken after 24 months of ibrutinib treatment. This receptor was taken from a human donor with chronic lymphocytic leukemia. The chain couples TRBV7-9 to TRBJ2-2, with 9 bases fitting TRBD1. This chain's CDR3 is CASSLGGQGDTGELFF. The CDR3 coding sequence is TGTGCCAGCAGCCTGGGGGGACAGGGCGACACCGGGGAGCTGTTTTTT.